This TCR beta chain was recovered during a study of blood T cells in healthy people across ages. A second PCR, run for roughly 7 to 11 cycles, used a sample-barcoded 5' primer plus a J-beta primer mix. In TCRdb, the 5' RACE reads were re-called with MiXCR into one record per CDR3 protein. The sample lists about 780,000 distinct CDR3 sequences, roughly 24% occurring once. In this sample, this clonotype turned up a few times. Its target is not known. Overall study findings and caveats: Because donor CMV status was unknown, expanded clonotype changes were possibly confounded. The study could not conclusively compare naive and antigen-experienced cells, given its unsorted PBMCs.

The sample also formed part of further work on T cells of mothers and their children. That report adds: Every mother produced more than 10 million TCR beta CDR3 reads, whereas every child provided around 3 million. Mother-child pairs who were related displayed a slightly higher overlap than unrelated pairs, a difference that was non-significant.

This clonotype was obtained from a boy between 10 and 17 years old in good health. The specimen was blood.

The CDR3 protein is CSALIGRDYNEQFF. In nucleotides, the CDR3 is TGCAGTGCCCTCATAGGACGGGATTACAATGAGCAGTTCTTC. The rearrangement joins TRBV20-1 to TRBJ2-7; D is perhaps TRBD2 (5 bases). With the DNA end fitting TRBJ2-1 better, the J assignment may be wrong. CDR1 is DFQATT, CDR2 SNEGSKA, per germline (reference sequence). The CDR3 runs 14 residues.